This T cell receptor (beta chain) was identified during a study of T cells in Graves' hyperthyroidism and ophthalmopathy. Amplification targeted TCR beta CDR3 regions from RNA transcripts. The TCR CDR3 first-round RT-PCR relied on the HTBI primer set. TCRdb reanalysed the multiplex PCR reads using MiXCR and keeps one entry per CDR3 protein. The table includes over 450,000 distinct CDR3 sequences, roughly 17% detected once. The germline gives CDR1 LGHDT, CDR2 YNNKEL (reference sequence). This CDR3 is 14 amino acids long. V was shortened by 0 bases and J by 11 bases, with 16 bases between the two germline ends. This clonotype showed up many times.

The source is a woman younger than 35 with Graves' ophthalmopathy. Sequencing used blood. This chain connects TRBV3-1 to TRBJ1-1; D is ambiguous. The CDR3 is CASSQDTVFNGAFF. CDR3 bases: TGTGCCAGCAGCCAAGATACGGTTTTTAATGGGGCTTTCTTT.